A single sample is the source of the 18 T cell receptor beta chains below, sequenced in a study of patients and donors after allogeneic stem cell transplantation. TCRdb re-called the RT-PCR reads with MiXCR, one entry per CDR3 protein. The profile shows 150,000 to 200,000 distinct CDR3 sequences, about 30% of them singletons. The material sequenced was blood, either unsorted or a sorted T cell fraction (not recorded which). These receptors were collected from a human donor who was either an allogeneic HSCT recipient or a stem cell or donor lymphocyte infusion donor (not recorded which). It is not recorded whose cells these are; they may come from a transplant donor.

The chain couples TRBV7-9 to TRBJ2-4; 7 nucleotides agree with TRBD1. The ends lost 4 bases at V and 1 base at J; junction bases unmatched: 7. CDR3 length equals 16 residues. CDR1 and CDR2 (germline): SEHNR, FQNEAQ (reference sequence). CDR3 residues: CASSSYEQGAKNIQYF. For the CDR3, the DNA is TGTGCCAGCAGCTCGTACGAACAGGGGGCCAAAAACATTCAGTACTTC.

This chain uses TRBV10-3 with TRBJ1-1, with TRBD1 matching over 9 bases. The CDR3 is 15 residues long. Germline CDR1 is ENHRY and CDR2 is SYGVKD. Unmatched junction bases numbered 3, after V lost 4 bases and J lost 0 bases. CDR3 DNA: TGTGCCATCAGTGGGGGGACAGGGTTGAACACTGAAGCTTTCTTT. It is translated as CAISGGTGLNTEAFF.

This clonotype has more than one count but fewer than ten. The chain is built from TRBV20-1 and TRBJ2-1, with TRBD2 matching 7 bases. With V trimmed by 3 bases and J by 5 bases, 10 bases remained unmatched. Germline assignment: CDR1 DFQATT and CDR2 SNEGSKA (reference sequence). This CDR3 comprises 15 residues. Written as DNA, the CDR3 is TGCAGTGCTAGGACCCATCCGGGGGGTAACAATGAGCAGTTCTTC. Its translation is CSARTHPGGNNEQFF.

The chain recombines TRBV12-3 or TRBV12-4 with TRBJ1-1; weak D call: TRBD1 (5 bases). The CDR3 extends over 15 amino acids. V lost 5 bases and J lost 1, with 14 bases in between. The DNA for the CDR3 is TGTGCCAGCAGTCACGGGACGGTAGGGAACACTGAAGCTTTCTTT. Its translation: CASSHGTVGNTEAFF.

V usage is TRBV20-1 and J usage is TRBJ2-4, with 9 positions matching TRBD2. CDR1 is DFQATT and CDR2 is SNEGSKA in the germline V gene (reference sequence). CDR3 size: 13 residues. V gave up 6 bases and J gave up 9 bases; unmatched junction bases: 9. This CDR3 reads CSAVVSSGSIQYF. The CDR3 nucleotides read TGCAGTGCGGTCGTTAGTAGCGGGAGCATTCAGTACTTC.

This clonotype was seen many times. The chain links TRBV10-3 to TRBJ1-1; D perhaps matches TRBD1 (6 bases). The germline gives CDR1 ENHRY, CDR2 SYGVKD. The CDR3 extends over 14 amino acids. V lost 9 bases and J lost 2, with 16 bases in between. Here the CDR3 DNA reads TGTGCCATGTGGGCCGGGACATCTAACACTGAAGCTTTCTTT. It codes for CAMWAGTSNTEAFF.

This chain uses TRBV29-1 with TRBJ2-2, with 7 bases that match TRBD1. The V gene's germline CDR1 is SQVTM and CDR2 ANQGSEA. The CDR3 runs to 15 residues. V was clipped by 1 base and J by 4 bases; unmatched bases: 6. CDR3 nucleotide sequence: TGCAGCGTTGAAGCTCGACAGGGCCCCACCGGGGAGCTGTTTTTT. It specifies CSVEARQGPTGELFF.

This clonotype was seen only a few times. The chain carries TRBV20-1 and TRBJ1-2, with TRBD1 as a possible D gene (5 bases). The germline V gene has CDR1 DFQATT and CDR2 SNEGSKA (reference sequence). This CDR3 has 12 residues. Trimming took off 1 base at V and 8 bases at J, with 11 bases between the two ends. The CDR3 region has the DNA TGCAGTGCTAGAGGTGCAGGGTGGGGCTACACCTTC. As protein: CSARGAGWGYTF.

This clonotype was detected a few times. The V and J genes are TRBV28 and TRBJ1-6, with D unresolved. CDR3 length: 18 residues. Trimming stripped 5 bases from V and 8 bases from J, with 25 bases between. Germline CDR1 MDHEN, CDR2 SYDVKM. In DNA, the CDR3 is TGTGCCAGCAGTACTGCTTCGGACGGGCTGATTAGGGATTCACCCCTCCACTTT. Translation: CASSTASDGLIRDSPLHF.

This clonotype appeared many times. The chain links TRBV27 to TRBJ1-6; no clear D gene. V lost 5 bases and J 6 bases, leaving 11 bases between the germline ends. The CDR3 consists of 14 residues. CDR1 is MNHEY, CDR2 SMNVEV, per germline (reference sequence). CDR3 DNA: TGTGCCAGCAGTCTCGCATGGATTAATTCACCCCTCCACTTT. It codes for CASSLAWINSPLHF.

This clonotype turned up a few times. CDR3 DNA: TGTGCCATCTCCGGCGGAACGTCCACAGATACGCAGTATTTT. Protein: CAISGGTSTDTQYF. The chain combines TRBV10-3 with TRBJ2-3; D ambiguous. CDR1 and CDR2 from the germline V gene are ENHRY and SYGVKD. V gave up 8 bases and J gave up 2 bases, with 14 bases separating them. The CDR3 covers 14 residues.

In its sample, this clonotype was seen a few times. The chain has TRBV20-1 and TRBJ1-2; the D is unclear. Germline CDR1 DFQATT, CDR2 SNEGSKA (reference sequence). The V gene lost 3 bases and the J gene lost 7 bases, with 15 bases spanning the gap. The length of the CDR3 is 13 residues. The CDR3 sequence: CSARIQPTGGYTF. The CDR3, as DNA: TGCAGTGCTAGGATACAGCCCACCGGTGGCTACACCTTC.

This clonotype was counted only a few times. The chain has TRBV20-1 and TRBJ2-1; 7 bases match TRBD2. The J segment lost 4 bases and the V segment lost 5 bases, leaving 8 bases of the junction unmatched. Germline loops: CDR1 DFQATT, CDR2 SNEGSKA (reference sequence). The CDR3 consists of 14 residues. The CDR3 is CSARLGLVYNEQFF. The CDR3 coding sequence is TGCAGTGCTCGACTTGGACTAGTATACAATGAGCAGTTCTTC.

The chain employs TRBV7-2 and TRBJ2-3; no reliable D call. Germline lookup yields CDR1 SGHTA and CDR2 FQGNSA. Trimming removed 2 bases from V and 7 bases from J, with 22 bases in between. There are 17 residues in the CDR3. The CDR3 loop is CASSLFYYSEGRNTQYF. As DNA, the CDR3 is TGTGCCAGCAGCTTATTTTACTACTCGGAAGGACGGAATACGCAGTATTTT.

The CDR3 reads CASTLAPQEKLFF. The CDR3 nucleotides read TGTGCCAGCACTCTCGCCCCACAAGAAAAACTGTTTTTT. The rearrangement links TRBV12-3 or TRBV12-4 to TRBJ1-4; no firm D call. V lost 7 bases to trimming and J lost 8 bases, with 14 bases between them. The CDR3 has 13 amino acids.

The chain carries TRBV20-1 and TRBJ2-1; a weak D match, TRBD2 (6 bases). CDR3 length: 15 residues. The germline V gene encodes CDR1 DFQATT and CDR2 SNEGSKA (reference sequence). Trimming stripped 2 bases from V and 4 bases from J, with 15 bases between. The CDR3 region is CSARRGGMAYNEQFF. In DNA, the CDR3 is TGCAGTGCTAGAAGGGGCGGGATGGCGTACAATGAGCAGTTCTTC.

The gene calls are TRBV15 and TRBJ1-2; D ambiguous. Trimming stripped 0 bases from V and 9 bases from J, with 8 bases between. The V gene's germline CDR1 is LNHNV and CDR2 YYDKDF (reference sequence). CDR3 length equals 12 residues. In DNA, the CDR3 is TGTGCCACCAGCAGAGATGCGGAGAGCTACACCTTC. This sequence encodes CATSRDAESYTF.

The V call is TRBV15, the J call TRBJ2-4, with TRBD2 matching 9 bases. Trimming removed 0 bases from V and 2 bases from J; junction bases left unmatched: 11. The CDR3 runs 19 residues. Germline V lookup: CDR1 LNHNV, CDR2 YYDKDF (reference sequence). The CDR3 spells CATSRDSMGGRASKNIQYF. The CDR3, as DNA: TGTGCCACCAGCAGAGATTCCATGGGCGGGAGGGCCTCCAAAAACATTCAGTACTTC.